This is a list of T cell receptor beta chains from one sample in a study of PD-1 blockade in classical Hodgkin lymphoma. The protocol was immunoSEQ multiplex PCR, while the TCRdb copy is restricted to in-frame clones and leaves out a portion. The sample shows around 12,000 clones, 90% of them seen only once. The source was CD4+ T cells from blood, collected at baseline. These receptor sequences come from a human donor with classical Hodgkin lymphoma. CDR3s include the opening cysteine and the closing phenylalanine or tryptophan. A D gene is named only where the DNA matches it firmly. Part of the rows lack a size; the others show once, few, many or a class for expanded clones.

j_call: TRBJ2-2
d_call: NA
clone_size: NA
v_call: TRBV9
cdr3_aa: CASSASGHNTGELFF
cdr3_nt: TGTGCCAGCAGCGCATCGGGACACAACACCGGGGAGCTGTTTTTT

j_call: TRBJ2-7
d_call: TRBD1
clone_size: NA
v_call: TRBV20-1
cdr3_aa: CSAARGYEQYF
cdr3_nt: TGCAGTGCTGCCAGGGGGTACGAGCAGTACTTC

j_call: TRBJ1-2
d_call: TRBD1
clone_size: NA
v_call: TRBV19
cdr3_aa: CASRSGGRTGGYTF
cdr3_nt: TGTGCCAGTCGATCAGGGGGCCGAACGGGGGGCTACACCTTC

j_call: TRBJ2-1
d_call: NA
clone_size: NA
v_call: TRBV2
cdr3_aa: CATRQFSSYNEQFF
cdr3_nt: TGTGCCACCCGACAGTTTTCCTCCTACAATGAGCAGTTCTTC

j_call: TRBJ1-3
d_call: NA
clone_size: NA
v_call: TRBV2
cdr3_aa: CASLAGRLDTIYF
cdr3_nt: TGTGCCAGCCTGGCAGGGCGGTTGGACACCATATATTTT

j_call: TRBJ2-1
d_call: NA
clone_size: NA
v_call: TRBV27
cdr3_aa: CASREGAGEQFF
cdr3_nt: TGTGCCAGCCGGGAGGGGGCTGGGGAGCAGTTCTTC

j_call: TRBJ2-1
d_call: TRBD2
clone_size: NA
v_call: TRBV5-1
cdr3_aa: CASSLNSGGGPDEQFF
cdr3_nt: TGCGCCAGCAGCTTAAACAGCGGGGGGGGCCCCGATGAGCAGTTCTTC

j_call: TRBJ2-1
d_call: NA
clone_size: NA
v_call: TRBV21-1
cdr3_aa: CASRNFSGTDVHTEQFF
cdr3_nt: TGTGCCAGCAGAAACTTCTCCGGGACAGATGTCCATACCGAGCAGTTCTTC

j_call: TRBJ1-2
d_call: NA
clone_size: few
v_call: TRBV5-1
cdr3_aa: CASSSTGNYGYTF
cdr3_nt: TGCGCCAGCAGCTCTACAGGGAACTATGGCTACACCTTC

j_call: TRBJ1-1
d_call: NA
clone_size: NA
v_call: TRBV6-1
cdr3_aa: CAILTNTEAFF
cdr3_nt: TGTGCCATCCTTACTAACACTGAAGCTTTCTTT

j_call: TRBJ2-7
d_call: NA
clone_size: NA
v_call: TRBV10-1
cdr3_aa: CASSGGEQYF
cdr3_nt: TGCGCCAGCAGCGGGGGCGAGCAGTACTTC

j_call: TRBJ2-5
d_call: NA
clone_size: NA
v_call: TRBV4-1
cdr3_aa: CASSQAGKVGKETQYF
cdr3_nt: TGCGCCAGCAGCCAAGCAGGGAAAGTAGGTAAAGAGACCCAGTACTTC

j_call: TRBJ2-3
d_call: NA
clone_size: NA
v_call: TRBV30
cdr3_aa: CAWQSTDTQYF
cdr3_nt: TGTGCCTGGCAGAGCACAGATACGCAGTATTTT

j_call: TRBJ1-1
d_call: NA
clone_size: NA
v_call: TRBV11-2
cdr3_aa: CASSRSLITEAFF
cdr3_nt: TGTGCCAGCAGCCGCTCATTGATAACTGAAGCTTTCTTT

j_call: TRBJ1-3
d_call: NA
clone_size: once
v_call: TRBV10-2
cdr3_aa: CASSVERHGNTIYF
cdr3_nt: TGCGCCAGCAGTGTTGAGAGACATGGAAACACCATATATTTT

j_call: TRBJ1-4
d_call: NA
clone_size: NA
v_call: TRBV19
cdr3_aa: CASSWGAEEKLFF
cdr3_nt: TGTGCCAGTAGTTGGGGTGCAGAGGAAAAACTGTTTTTT

j_call: TRBJ2-6
d_call: TRBD2
clone_size: NA
v_call: TRBV30
cdr3_aa: CAWIQGRGLAGYSGANVLTF
cdr3_nt: TGTGCCTGGATCCAAGGCAGAGGACTAGCGGGGTACTCTGGGGCCAACGTCCTGACTTTC

j_call: TRBJ1-5
d_call: TRBD1
clone_size: NA
v_call: TRBV19
cdr3_aa: CASKETGDQPQHF
cdr3_nt: TGTGCCAGTAAGGAGACAGGGGATCAGCCCCAGCATTTT

j_call: TRBJ2-1
d_call: TRBD2
clone_size: once
v_call: TRBV2
cdr3_aa: CASSRLAGMYNEQFF
cdr3_nt: TGTGCCAGCAGTAGACTAGCGGGTATGTACAATGAGCAGTTCTTC

j_call: TRBJ1-1
d_call: NA
clone_size: few
v_call: TRBV30
cdr3_aa: CAWSWGGGTEAFF
cdr3_nt: TGTGCCTGGAGTTGGGGTGGAGGCACTGAAGCTTTCTTT

j_call: TRBJ2-7
d_call: NA
clone_size: NA
v_call: TRBV6-5
cdr3_aa: CASSPRTVSYEQYF
cdr3_nt: TGTGCCAGCAGTCCCCGGACCGTATCCTACGAGCAGTACTTC

j_call: TRBJ2-5
d_call: NA
clone_size: NA
v_call: TRBV4-1
cdr3_aa: CASSQGIRETQYF
cdr3_nt: TGCGCCAGCAGCCAAGGGATCCGGGAGACCCAGTACTTC

j_call: TRBJ2-1
d_call: NA
clone_size: NA
v_call: TRBV4-2
cdr3_aa: CASSQAYNEQFF
cdr3_nt: TGTGCCAGCAGCCAAGCTTACAATGAGCAGTTCTTC

j_call: TRBJ2-1
d_call: NA
clone_size: NA
v_call: TRBV5-8
cdr3_aa: CASSLDRRNEQFF
cdr3_nt: TGTGCCAGCAGCTTGGACAGAAGGAATGAGCAGTTCTTC

j_call: TRBJ2-2
d_call: TRBD1
clone_size: NA
v_call: TRBV7-6
cdr3_aa: CASSTPGQGATGELFF
cdr3_nt: TGTGCCAGCAGCACCCCTGGACAGGGGGCTACCGGGGAGCTGTTTTTT

j_call: TRBJ1-1
d_call: TRBD1
clone_size: NA
v_call: TRBV5-1
cdr3_aa: CASSGGQGFTEAFF
cdr3_nt: TGCGCCAGCAGCGGGGGACAGGGGTTCACTGAAGCTTTCTTT

j_call: TRBJ2-5
d_call: TRBD2
clone_size: NA
v_call: TRBV27
cdr3_aa: CASDHPSGMRETQYF
cdr3_nt: TGTGCCAGCGACCACCCTAGCGGGATGAGAGAGACCCAGTACTTC

j_call: TRBJ2-3
d_call: TRBD2
clone_size: NA
v_call: TRBV2
cdr3_aa: CASEAGARTDTQYF
cdr3_nt: TGTGCCAGCGAAGCGGGGGCCCGCACAGATACGCAGTATTTT

j_call: TRBJ2-4
d_call: NA
clone_size: NA
v_call: TRBV18
cdr3_aa: CASSPGTALAKNIQYF
cdr3_nt: TGTGCCAGCTCACCGGGAACAGCATTAGCCAAAAACATTCAGTACTTC

j_call: TRBJ1-6
d_call: TRBD1
clone_size: NA
v_call: TRBV6-1
cdr3_aa: CASSEDSWGQGFSPLHF
cdr3_nt: TGTGCCAGCAGTGAAGATTCGTGGGGACAGGGGTTTTCACCCCTCCACTTT

j_call: TRBJ2-1
d_call: TRBD2
clone_size: NA
v_call: TRBV5-4
cdr3_aa: CASSLAGGDNEQFF
cdr3_nt: TGTGCCAGCAGCTTAGCGGGGGGGGACAATGAGCAGTTCTTC

j_call: TRBJ2-3
d_call: TRBD2
clone_size: NA
v_call: TRBV9
cdr3_aa: CASSVAAGRVEDTQYF
cdr3_nt: TGTGCCAGCAGCGTAGCTGCGGGGAGGGTAGAAGATACGCAGTATTTT

j_call: TRBJ2-1
d_call: TRBD2
clone_size: NA
v_call: TRBV9
cdr3_aa: CASSPLTGGYNEQFF
cdr3_nt: TGTGCCAGCAGCCCTCTAACGGGAGGGTACAATGAGCAGTTCTTC

j_call: TRBJ2-5
d_call: NA
clone_size: NA
v_call: TRBV6-1
cdr3_aa: CASTLGTPPETQYF
cdr3_nt: TGTGCCAGCACTCTTGGAACACCCCCAGAGACCCAGTACTTC

j_call: TRBJ2-3
d_call: NA
clone_size: NA
v_call: TRBV6-4
cdr3_aa: CASSVEISTDTQYF
cdr3_nt: TGTGCCAGCAGTGTTGAAATTAGCACAGATACGCAGTATTTT

j_call: TRBJ2-3
d_call: NA
clone_size: once
v_call: TRBV19
cdr3_aa: CASSIEGWGTDTQYF
cdr3_nt: TGTGCCAGTAGTATTGAAGGGTGGGGCACAGATACGCAGTATTTT

j_call: TRBJ2-5
d_call: NA
clone_size: NA
v_call: TRBV28
cdr3_aa: CASSPSDSRGPSWTQYF
cdr3_nt: TGTGCCAGCAGTCCCTCTGATTCGCGGGGTCCTTCGTGGACCCAGTACTTC

j_call: TRBJ2-5
d_call: TRBD2
clone_size: NA
v_call: TRBV6-5
cdr3_aa: CASSWEGPFGQETQYF
cdr3_nt: TGTGCCAGCAGTTGGGAGGGGCCGTTTGGACAAGAGACCCAGTACTTC

j_call: TRBJ1-2
d_call: NA
clone_size: NA
v_call: TRBV7-9
cdr3_aa: CASSRGGYGYTF
cdr3_nt: TGTGCCAGCAGTCGGGGGGGCTATGGCTACACCTTC

j_call: TRBJ1-5
d_call: NA
clone_size: few
v_call: TRBV6-1
cdr3_aa: CASSEVESLPQHF
cdr3_nt: TGTGCCAGCAGTGAAGTAGAGTCCCTGCCCCAGCATTTT

j_call: TRBJ2-5
d_call: NA
clone_size: NA
v_call: TRBV6-1
cdr3_aa: CASSETGWETQYF
cdr3_nt: TGTGCCAGCAGTGAAACAGGGTGGGAGACCCAGTACTTC

j_call: TRBJ2-1
d_call: TRBD1
clone_size: NA
v_call: TRBV10-1
cdr3_aa: CASIGQGAYNEQFF
cdr3_nt: TGCGCCAGCATTGGACAGGGGGCCTACAATGAGCAGTTCTTC

j_call: TRBJ2-5
d_call: TRBD2
clone_size: NA
v_call: TRBV14
cdr3_aa: CASSPQGFGRGETQYF
cdr3_nt: TGTGCCAGCAGCCCACAAGGGTTTGGGAGGGGAGAGACCCAGTACTTC

j_call: TRBJ1-2
d_call: NA
clone_size: NA
v_call: TRBV10-3
cdr3_aa: CATSIGLEGYTF
cdr3_nt: TGTGCCACCAGCATAGGTTTAGAGGGCTACACCTTC